The clone carrying this T cell receptor (beta chain) was found a few times. The sample is drawn from a study of patients and donors after allogeneic stem cell transplantation. The CDR3 runs to 20 residues. CDR1 is SGHAT and CDR2 is FQDESV in the germline V gene (reference sequence). V was pared by 5 bases and J by 3 bases, with 24 bases of the junction left unmatched. TCRdb analysed the RT-PCR reads with MiXCR anew, one entry per CDR3 protein. In the table there are some 960,000 distinct CDR3 sequences, 15% to 20% of which are singletons. The receptor was derived from a human donor who was either an allogeneic HSCT recipient or a stem cell or donor lymphocyte infusion donor (not recorded which). It is not recorded whose cells these are; they may come from a transplant donor. The sequenced material came from blood, either unsorted or a sorted T cell fraction (not recorded which). The chain carries TRBV11-1 and TRBJ1-2; 7 nucleotides align to TRBD1. This CDR3 is CASSAPSFPVTGTDHYGYTF. The CDR3 DNA sequence: TGTGCCAGCAGCGCACCCTCCTTCCCCGTTACCGGGACAGACCACTATGGCTACACCTTC.